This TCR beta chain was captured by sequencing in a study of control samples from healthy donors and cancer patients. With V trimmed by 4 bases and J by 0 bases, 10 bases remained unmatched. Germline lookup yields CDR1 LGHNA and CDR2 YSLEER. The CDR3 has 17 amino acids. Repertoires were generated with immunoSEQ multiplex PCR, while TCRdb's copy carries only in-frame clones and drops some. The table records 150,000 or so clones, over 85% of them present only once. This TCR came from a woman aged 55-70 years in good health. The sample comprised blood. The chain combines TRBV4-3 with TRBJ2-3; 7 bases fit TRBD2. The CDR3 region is CASSRKAGEVSTDTQYF. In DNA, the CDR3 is TGCGCCAGCAGCCGGAAGGCGGGGGAAGTAAGCACAGATACGCAGTATTTT.